This record looks at one T cell receptor beta chain sequence and its context. The data originate from a study of blood T cell repertoires in COVID-19. Study-wide context: Sources were T cells, B-cell-depleted T cells, or PBMCs; the material itself was cDNA or gDNA.

Recovered participants had two consecutive negative NP/OP PCR tests, healthcare professional clearance, or symptom resolution. The CDR3 is 16 amino acids. V lost 6 bases to trimming and J lost 0 bases, with 16 bases between them. Germline CDR1 SNHLY, CDR2 FYNNEI. Here immunoSEQ multiplex PCR was the method, and the copy in TCRdb shows in-frame clones only, minus some. The sample includes roughly 180,000 clones, around 85% seen only once; the top ten take 6.2%. V gene TRBV2 combines with J gene TRBJ2-3; D might be TRBD1 (6 bases). Sequences were obtained from PBMCs or T cells enriched from blood (not recorded which). This TCR was sampled from a man aged 35-49 years who had recovered from COVID-19. CDR3 sequence (DNA): TGTGCCAGCAGATATGACAGGACCTCTAGCACAGATACGCAGTATTTT. As protein: CASRYDRTSSTDTQYF.